Listed below are T cell receptor beta chains from one sample, sequenced in a study of T-cell memory formation after mild COVID-19. Using its own MiXCR run on the 5' RACE reads, TCRdb lists one record per CDR3 protein. The sample has around 310,000 distinct CDR3 sequences, under 25% seen once. Sample: PBMCs or a T cell subset sorted from them (not recorded which). The receptor set was obtained from a man aged 18 to 29 who had mild COVID-19 (a few samples of this study predate the infection). Cell type and time point are not known. Both conserved end residues are part of each CDR3. A D gene is named only where the DNA matches it firmly. Some rows mark clone size as missing; the rest say once, few, many or name a class of expanded clone.

size | length | J | V | D | CDR3 | DNA
NA | 15 | TRBJ2-3 | TRBV4-2 | NA | CASSQRTGATDTQYF | TGTGCCAGCAGCCAACGGACGGGGGCCACAGATACGCAGTATTTT
NA | 15 | TRBJ2-5 | TRBV7-9 | NA | CASSLGAGLDETQYF | TGTGCCAGCAGCCTAGGGGCAGGGCTGGACGAGACCCAGTACTTC
NA | 17 | TRBJ1-1 | TRBV7-9 | NA | CASSFDGVVWVNTEAFF | TGTGCCAGCAGCTTCGACGGGGTGGTTTGGGTGAACACTGAAGCTTTCTTT
few | 15 | TRBJ1-2 | TRBV3-1 | TRBD1 | CASSQGDRETYGYTF | TGTGCCAGCAGCCAGGGGGACAGGGAGACCTATGGCTACACCTTC
few | 19 | TRBJ1-2 | TRBV7-9 | NA | CASSSLSQARNPLNYGYTF | TGTGCCAGCAGCTCCCTCAGTCAGGCAAGAAACCCCTTGAACTATGGCTACACCTTC
NA | 12 | TRBJ1-2 | TRBV29-1 | NA | CSVEDTGYGYTF | TGCAGCGTTGAGGACACAGGGTATGGCTACACCTTC
NA | 14 | TRBJ2-1 | TRBV4-1 | NA | CASSHPWGENEQFF | TGCGCCAGCAGCCACCCTTGGGGGGAAAATGAGCAGTTCTTC
NA | 13 | TRBJ2-3 | TRBV4-3 | NA | CASSQVGADTQYF | TGCGCCAGCAGCCAAGTGGGAGCAGATACGCAGTATTTT
NA | 16 | TRBJ2-5 | TRBV5-6 | NA | CASSSRRGLYQETQYF | TGTGCCAGCAGCTCGCGGAGAGGACTGTACCAAGAGACCCAGTACTTC
few | 15 | TRBJ2-6 | TRBV5-1 | NA | CASSTSRAGANVLTF | TGCGCCAGCAGCACGAGCAGGGCTGGGGCCAACGTCCTGACTTTC
few | 12 | TRBJ2-5 | TRBV20-1 | TRBD2 | CSAPTSGETQYF | TGCAGTGCTCCCACTAGCGGAGAGACCCAGTACTTC
few | 14 | TRBJ2-4 | TRBV19 | NA | CASSTGGTKNIQYF | TGTGCCAGTAGTACGGGGGGCACCAAAAACATTCAGTACTTC
NA | 16 | TRBJ1-1 | TRBV19 | NA | CASSVWARGGNTEAFF | TGTGCCAGTAGTGTCTGGGCGAGAGGGGGGAACACTGAAGCTTTCTTT
NA | 16 | TRBJ2-3 | TRBV9 | NA | CASSVATQGATDTQYF | TGTGCCAGCAGCGTAGCTACACAGGGAGCCACAGATACGCAGTATTTT
few | 11 | TRBJ2-7 | TRBV11-2 | NA | CASSFHYEQYF | TGTGCCAGCAGCTTTCACTACGAGCAGTACTTC
few | 14 | TRBJ2-3 | TRBV10-2 | NA | CASIYRGATDTQYF | TGCGCCAGCATTTATCGGGGGGCCACAGATACGCAGTATTTT
NA | 12 | TRBJ2-1 | TRBV12-3/TRBV12-4 | NA | CASRANGREQFF | TGTGCCAGCAGGGCGAACGGTCGGGAGCAGTTCTTC
few | 15 | TRBJ2-2 | TRBV4-3 | TRBD2 | CASSQRESSTGELFF | TGCGCCAGCAGCCAGCGGGAGTCCTCCACCGGGGAGCTGTTTTTT
NA | 13 | TRBJ2-7 | TRBV7-9 | NA | CASSPTQPYEQYF | TGTGCCAGCAGCCCCACCCAACCCTACGAGCAGTACTTC
few | 13 | TRBJ2-2 | TRBV5-6 | TRBD1 | CASTDRETGELFF | TGTGCCAGCACGGACAGGGAAACCGGGGAGCTGTTTTTT
NA | 16 | TRBJ1-4 | TRBV6-2/TRBV6-3 | NA | CASRTLRAGEAEKLFF | TGTGCCAGCAGAACCCTAAGAGCGGGTGAAGCGGAAAAACTGTTTTTT
NA | 15 | TRBJ2-3 | TRBV7-6 | NA | CASSPGLGALDTQYF | TGTGCCAGCAGCCCGGGACTGGGAGCCTTGGATACGCAGTATTTT
few | 12 | TRBJ1-1 | TRBV30 | NA | CARGERNTEAFF | TGTGCCCGAGGGGAGAGGAACACTGAAGCTTTCTTT
NA | 14 | TRBJ1-1 | TRBV20-1 | NA | CSARIQGMNTEAFF | TGCAGTGCTAGAATCCAGGGCATGAACACTGAAGCTTTCTTT
NA | 15 | TRBJ2-7 | TRBV12-2 | NA | CASRLGGTETYEQYF | TGTGCAAGTCGCTTAGGCGGGACAGAGACCTACGAGCAGTACTTC
once | 14 | TRBJ2-2 | TRBV12-3/TRBV12-4 | NA | CASSLRVGSGELFF | TGTGCCAGCAGTCTAAGGGTGGGGTCCGGGGAGCTGTTTTTT
few | 16 | TRBJ2-2 | TRBV14 | TRBD1 | CASSRWGQGASGELFF | TGTGCCAGCAGCCGGTGGGGACAGGGTGCGTCCGGGGAGCTGTTTTTT
NA | 16 | TRBJ2-7 | TRBV12-3/TRBV12-4 | TRBD1 | CASSSPGTGDPYEQYF | TGTGCCAGCAGTTCGCCCGGGACAGGGGACCCCTACGAGCAGTACTTC
many | 17 | TRBJ2-6 | TRBV4-1 | TRBD2 | CASSRAGVITGANVLTF | TGCGCCAGCAGCCGGGCGGGGGTAATCACTGGGGCCAACGTCCTGACTTTC
NA | 13 | TRBJ1-4 | TRBV12-3/TRBV12-4 | NA | CASTLWGDEKLFF | TGTGCCAGCACGCTGTGGGGGGATGAAAAACTGTTTTTT
few | 13 | TRBJ2-3 | TRBV9 | NA | CASRQALTDTQYF | TGTGCCAGCCGACAGGCCCTCACAGATACGCAGTATTTT
NA | 15 | TRBJ1-1 | TRBV5-1 | NA | CASSLESAGNTEAFF | TGCGCCAGCAGCTTGGAGTCCGCCGGGAACACTGAAGCTTTCTTT
NA | 12 | TRBJ1-3 | TRBV15 | NA | CATSRRDNTIYF | TGTGCCACCAGCAGGAGAGACAACACCATATATTTT
few | 15 | TRBJ1-5 | TRBV30 | TRBD1 | CAWKSPDRRDQPQHF | TGTGCCTGGAAATCTCCGGACAGGAGAGATCAGCCCCAGCATTTT
few | 14 | TRBJ1-5 | TRBV15 | NA | CATSWSYSNQPQHF | TGTGCCACCAGCTGGAGTTATAGCAATCAGCCCCAGCATTTT
NA | 15 | TRBJ2-3 | TRBV5-1 | NA | CASSLTGTEADTQYF | TGCGCCAGCAGCTTGACCGGAACAGAGGCAGATACGCAGTATTTT
few | 14 | TRBJ2-2 | TRBV7-2 | NA | CASSSRDNTGELFF | TGTGCCAGCAGCTCAAGGGATAACACCGGGGAGCTGTTTTTT
few | 14 | TRBJ2-5 | TRBV20-1 | NA | CSAREIKGEPREYF | TGCAGTGCTAGAGAGATTAAGGGAGAACCTCGAGAGTACTTC
NA | 15 | TRBJ1-2 | TRBV12-3/TRBV12-4 | NA | CASSRSGGENYGYTF | TGTGCCAGCAGTAGAAGCGGGGGCGAGAACTATGGCTACACCTTC
NA | 16 | TRBJ1-4 | TRBV7-9 | NA | CASSSIVVVGNEKLFF | TGTGCCAGCAGCTCAATAGTCGTCGTGGGTAATGAAAAACTGTTTTTT
NA | 15 | TRBJ2-2 | TRBV25-1 | TRBD2 | CASSDPGLAPGELFF | TGTGCCAGCAGTGATCCGGGACTAGCTCCCGGGGAGCTGTTTTTT
many | 16 | TRBJ2-6 | TRBV7-2 | NA | CASSLSRGSGANVLTF | TGTGCCAGCAGCCTATCCAGGGGCTCTGGGGCCAACGTCCTGACTTTC